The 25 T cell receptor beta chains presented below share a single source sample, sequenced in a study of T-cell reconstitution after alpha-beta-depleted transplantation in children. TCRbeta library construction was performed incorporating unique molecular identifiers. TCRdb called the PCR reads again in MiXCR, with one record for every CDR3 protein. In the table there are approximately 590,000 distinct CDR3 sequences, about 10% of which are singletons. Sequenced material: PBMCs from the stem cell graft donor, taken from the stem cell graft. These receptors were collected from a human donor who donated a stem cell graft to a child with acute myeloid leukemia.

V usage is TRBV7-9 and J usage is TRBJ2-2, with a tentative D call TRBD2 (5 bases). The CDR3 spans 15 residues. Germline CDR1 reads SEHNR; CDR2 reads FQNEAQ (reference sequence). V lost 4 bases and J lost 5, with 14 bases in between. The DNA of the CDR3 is TGTGCCAGCAGCTACCGTGAGGAGGCGACCGGGGAGCTGTTTTTT. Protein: CASSYREEATGELFF.

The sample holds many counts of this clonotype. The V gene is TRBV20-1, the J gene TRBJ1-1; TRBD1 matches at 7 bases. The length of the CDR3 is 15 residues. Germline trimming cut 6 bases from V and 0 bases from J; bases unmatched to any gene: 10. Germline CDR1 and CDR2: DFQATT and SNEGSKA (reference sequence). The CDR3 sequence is CSAGDSRLMNTEAFF. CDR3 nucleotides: TGCAGTGCGGGGGACAGCCGGCTTATGAACACTGAAGCTTTCTTT.

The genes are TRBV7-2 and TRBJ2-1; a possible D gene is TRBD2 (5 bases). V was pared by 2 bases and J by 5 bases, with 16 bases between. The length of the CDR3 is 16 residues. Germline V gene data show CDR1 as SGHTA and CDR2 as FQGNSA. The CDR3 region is CASSLLGAGGNNEQFF. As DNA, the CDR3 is TGTGCCAGCAGCTTATTGGGCGCGGGCGGTAACAATGAGCAGTTCTTC.

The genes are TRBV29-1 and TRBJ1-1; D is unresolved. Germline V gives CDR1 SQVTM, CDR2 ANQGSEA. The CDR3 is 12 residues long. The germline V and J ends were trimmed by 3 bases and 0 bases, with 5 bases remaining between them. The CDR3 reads CSVDFLNTEAFF. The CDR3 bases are TGCAGCGTTGACTTTCTGAACACTGAAGCTTTCTTT. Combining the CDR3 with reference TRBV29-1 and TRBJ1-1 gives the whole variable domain SAVISQKPSRDICQRGTSLTIQCQVDSQVTMMFWYRQQPGQSLTLIATANQGSEATYESGFVIDKFPISRPNLTFSTLTVSNMSPEDSSIYLCSVDFLNTEAFFGQGTRLTVV.

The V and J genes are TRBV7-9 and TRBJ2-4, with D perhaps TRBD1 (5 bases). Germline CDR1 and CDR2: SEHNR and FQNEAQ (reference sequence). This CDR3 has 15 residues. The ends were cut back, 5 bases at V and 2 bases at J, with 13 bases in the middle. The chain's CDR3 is CASSPDTGTKNIQYF. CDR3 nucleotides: TGTGCCAGCAGCCCAGATACAGGAACCAAAAACATTCAGTACTTC.

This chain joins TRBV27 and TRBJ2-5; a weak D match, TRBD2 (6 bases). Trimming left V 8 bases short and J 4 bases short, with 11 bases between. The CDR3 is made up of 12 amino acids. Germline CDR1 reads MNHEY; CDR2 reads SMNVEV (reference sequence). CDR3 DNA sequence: TGTGCCAGCGGGGGGAGCTTAGAGACCCAGTACTTC. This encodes CASGGSLETQYF.

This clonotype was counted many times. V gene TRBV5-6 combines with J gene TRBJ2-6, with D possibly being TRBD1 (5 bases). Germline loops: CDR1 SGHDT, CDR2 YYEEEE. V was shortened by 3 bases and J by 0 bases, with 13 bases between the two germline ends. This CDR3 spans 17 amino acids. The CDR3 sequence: CASSSDTHLSGANVLTF. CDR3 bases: TGTGCCAGCAGCTCGGACACCCACCTCTCTGGGGCCAACGTCCTGACTTTC.

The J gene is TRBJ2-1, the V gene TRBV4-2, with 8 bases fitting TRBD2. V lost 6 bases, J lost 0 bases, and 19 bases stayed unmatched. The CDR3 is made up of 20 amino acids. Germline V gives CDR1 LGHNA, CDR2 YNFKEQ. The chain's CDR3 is CASSRGGEGPLPYSYNEQFF. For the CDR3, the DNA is TGTGCCAGCAGTCGGGGGGGGGAGGGGCCCCTACCCTACTCCTACAATGAGCAGTTCTTC.

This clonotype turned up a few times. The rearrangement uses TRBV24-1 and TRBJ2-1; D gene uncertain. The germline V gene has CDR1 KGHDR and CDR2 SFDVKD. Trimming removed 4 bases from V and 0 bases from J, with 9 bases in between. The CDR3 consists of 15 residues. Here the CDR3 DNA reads TGTGCCACCAGTGACTGGGGATCCTCCTACAATGAGCAGTTCTTC. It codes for CATSDWGSSYNEQFF.

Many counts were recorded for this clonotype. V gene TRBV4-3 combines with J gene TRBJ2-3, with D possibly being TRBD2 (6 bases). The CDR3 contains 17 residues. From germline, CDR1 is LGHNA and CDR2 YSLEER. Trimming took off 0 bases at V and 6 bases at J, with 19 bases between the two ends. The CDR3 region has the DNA TGCGCCAGCAGCCAAGAGGCGGGACCGAAAAAGGGGGATACGCAGTATTTT. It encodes CASSQEAGPKKGDTQYF.

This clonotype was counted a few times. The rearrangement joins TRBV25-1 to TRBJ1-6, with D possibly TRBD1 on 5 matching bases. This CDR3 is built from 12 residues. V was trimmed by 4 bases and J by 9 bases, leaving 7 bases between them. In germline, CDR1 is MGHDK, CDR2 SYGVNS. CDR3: CASSVTASPLHF. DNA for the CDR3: TGTGCCAGCAGTGTGACAGCTTCACCCCTCCACTTT. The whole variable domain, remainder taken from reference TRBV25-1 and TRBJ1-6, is EADIYQTPRYLVIGTGKKITLECSQTMGHDKMYWYQQDPGMELHLIHYSYGVNSTEKGDLSSESTVSRIRTEHFPLTLESARPSHTSQYLCASSVTASPLHFGNGTRLTVT.

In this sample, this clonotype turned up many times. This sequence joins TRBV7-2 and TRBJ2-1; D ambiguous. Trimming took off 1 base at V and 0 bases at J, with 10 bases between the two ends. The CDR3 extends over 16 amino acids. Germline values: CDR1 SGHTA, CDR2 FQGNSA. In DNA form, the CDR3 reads TGTGCCAGCAGCTTAGTGGCTATTAGCTCCTACAATGAGCAGTTCTTC. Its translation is CASSLVAISSYNEQFF.

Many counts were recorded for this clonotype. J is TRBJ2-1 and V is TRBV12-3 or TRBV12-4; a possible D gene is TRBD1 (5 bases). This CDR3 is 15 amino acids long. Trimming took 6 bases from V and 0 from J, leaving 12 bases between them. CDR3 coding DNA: TGTGCCAGCAGATCCAGGGCCCTCTCCTACAATGAGCAGTTCTTC. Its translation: CASRSRALSYNEQFF.

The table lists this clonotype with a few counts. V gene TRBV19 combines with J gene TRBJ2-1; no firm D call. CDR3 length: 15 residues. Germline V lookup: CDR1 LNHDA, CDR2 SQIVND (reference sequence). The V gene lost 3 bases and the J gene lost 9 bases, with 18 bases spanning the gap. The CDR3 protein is CASSIGVWALGEQFF. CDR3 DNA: TGTGCCAGTAGTATTGGGGTTTGGGCATTGGGTGAGCAGTTCTTC.

The DNA for the CDR3 is TGTGCCAGCACCCCCACGGGCGTCTACAATGAGCAGTTCTTC. This encodes CASTPTGVYNEQFF. The chain joins TRBV28 to TRBJ2-1; no clear D. V lost 7 bases and J lost 3, with 13 bases in between. The CDR3 covers 14 residues. CDR1 and CDR2 from the germline V gene are MDHEN and SYDVKM.

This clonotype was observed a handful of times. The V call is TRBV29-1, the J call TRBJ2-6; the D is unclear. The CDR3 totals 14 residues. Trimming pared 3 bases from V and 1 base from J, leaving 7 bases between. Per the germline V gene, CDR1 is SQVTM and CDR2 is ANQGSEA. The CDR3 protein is CSVDQPSGANVLTF. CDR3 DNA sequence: TGCAGCGTTGATCAACCTTCTGGGGCCAACGTCCTGACTTTC.

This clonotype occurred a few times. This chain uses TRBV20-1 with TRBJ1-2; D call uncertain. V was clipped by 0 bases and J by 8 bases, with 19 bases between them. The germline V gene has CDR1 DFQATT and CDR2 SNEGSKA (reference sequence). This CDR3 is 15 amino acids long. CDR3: CSARDVGILSVGYTF. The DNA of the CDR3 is TGCAGTGCTAGAGATGTTGGAATACTTAGCGTAGGCTACACCTTC.

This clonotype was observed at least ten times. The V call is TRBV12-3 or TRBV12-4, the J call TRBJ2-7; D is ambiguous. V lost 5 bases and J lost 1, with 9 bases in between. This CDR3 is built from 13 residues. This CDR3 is CASSTIESYEQYF. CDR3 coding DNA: TGTGCCAGCAGTACGATTGAATCCTACGAGCAGTACTTC.

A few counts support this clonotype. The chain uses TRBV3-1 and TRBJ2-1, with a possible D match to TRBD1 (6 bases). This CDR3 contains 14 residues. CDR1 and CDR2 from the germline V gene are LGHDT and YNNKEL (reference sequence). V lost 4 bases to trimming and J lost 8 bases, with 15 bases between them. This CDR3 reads CASSPTPGAHEQFF. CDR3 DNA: TGTGCCAGCAGCCCAACACCAGGGGCGCATGAGCAGTTCTTC.

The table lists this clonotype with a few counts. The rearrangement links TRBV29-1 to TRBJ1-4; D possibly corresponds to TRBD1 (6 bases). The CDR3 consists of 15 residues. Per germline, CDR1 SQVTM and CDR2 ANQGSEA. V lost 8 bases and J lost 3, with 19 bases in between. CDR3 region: CSCRRRGDANEKLFF. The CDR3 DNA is TGCAGCTGCCGAAGGAGGGGGGACGCTAATGAAAAACTGTTTTTT.

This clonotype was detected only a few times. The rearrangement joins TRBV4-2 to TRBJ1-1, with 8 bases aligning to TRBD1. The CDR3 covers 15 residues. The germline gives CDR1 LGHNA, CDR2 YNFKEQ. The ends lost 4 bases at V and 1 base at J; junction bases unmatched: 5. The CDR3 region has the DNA TGTGCCAGCAGCCGCGCCGGGACAGGGAACACTGAAGCTTTCTTT. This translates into CASSRAGTGNTEAFF.

The CDR3, as DNA: TGCGCCAGCAGTCAGTCAGGGGAACTAGGGTATTCACCCCTCCACTTT. As protein: CASSQSGELGYSPLHF. The J gene is TRBJ1-6, the V gene TRBV23-1, with a tentative D call TRBD1 (6 bases). TRBV23-1 is known as an ORF, though its function is uncertain. V was cut by 3 bases and J by 8 bases, with 17 bases left in between. CDR3 length: 16 amino acids.

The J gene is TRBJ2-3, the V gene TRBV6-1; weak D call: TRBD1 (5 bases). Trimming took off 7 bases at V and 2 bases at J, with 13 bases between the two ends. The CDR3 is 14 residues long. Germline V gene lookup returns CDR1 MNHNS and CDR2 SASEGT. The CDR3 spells CASTSLGHTDTQYF. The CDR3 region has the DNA TGTGCCAGCACCTCACTGGGGCACACAGATACGCAGTATTTT.

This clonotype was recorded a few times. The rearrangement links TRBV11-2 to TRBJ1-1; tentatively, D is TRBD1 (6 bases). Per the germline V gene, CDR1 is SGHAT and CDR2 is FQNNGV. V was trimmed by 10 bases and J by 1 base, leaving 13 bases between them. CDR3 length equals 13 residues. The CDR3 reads CATHRTENTEAFF. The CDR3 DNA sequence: TGTGCCACTCACCGGACAGAGAACACTGAAGCTTTCTTT.

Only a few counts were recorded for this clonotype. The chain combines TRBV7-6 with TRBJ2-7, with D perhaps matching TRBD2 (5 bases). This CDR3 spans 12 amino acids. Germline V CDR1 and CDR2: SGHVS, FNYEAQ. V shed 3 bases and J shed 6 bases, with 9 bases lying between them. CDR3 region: CASSFVGGEQYF. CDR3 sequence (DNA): TGTGCCAGCAGCTTTGTCGGAGGCGAGCAGTACTTC.